The present TCR beta chain was sequenced within a study of blood T cell repertoires in COVID-19 (dated by TCRdb to the early 2020s). Regarding the study in general: Samples from collaborators originated in the United States, Italy and Spain and spanned both the acute and convalescent phases of COVID-19. The prospective study material was composed of cDNA or gDNA derived from T cells, B-cell-depleted T cells, or PBMCs. Subjects who had been exposed to COVID-19, were actively infected with it, or had recovered from it provided the deeply sampled blood TCRbeta repertoires that made up the dataset. A freely available public database, intended as a resource for researchers studying the immune response to SARS-CoV-2, is where the repertoires were released. The samples were drawn from the first 160 participants of the ongoing ImmuneRACE study and from 1,254 subjects provided by 6 global collaborators. Nearly every sample came with metadata listing a de-identified subject ID, COVID-19 status, age in years and sex. Where HLA class I and class II types were available, the types were taken from metadata supplied by the sample provider, not from assay-based typing. Study-level results and caveats: The amount of clinical and demographic metadata varied by source and participant and was provided uncurated.

The CDR3 runs 16 residues from the cysteine to the phenylalanine. Only CDR3 DNA remains: 48 bases, in frame from the first base. CDR1 and CDR2 (LNHDA, SQIVND) derive from the germline V gene (reference sequence). V has 4 bases trimmed and J has 4 bases trimmed; junction bases matching no gene number 6. A few counts support this clone. Which antigen it targets is not known. No clone much larger than this one lies a single base away; base qualities are absent. TCRbeta CDR3 regions were amplified from genomic DNA by means of the immunoSEQ Assay, a bias-controlled multiplex PCR. As for how the authors treated the data: Within the assay, amplification of reference gene primers was used to estimate how many nucleated cells each sample contained. To quantify the absolute abundance of each unique TCRbeta CDR3 rearrangement, sequence reads were collapsed and filtered. For each sample, productive Simpson clonality was calculated as the square root of Simpson's diversity index over productive rearrangements. In its TCRdb copy, this immuneACCESS table keeps in-frame sequences only and misses some clones. Where compared with another copy, unresolved V genes explain less than half of these, and the others have no known cause. V, J and clone size are those of that table, while D and trimming were read from the DNA. The sample yields over 200,000 clones; 80% to 90% were counted once. The ten largest clones add up to 1.2% of the sample.

In the prospective study, participants were about 18 to 95 years old, resided in fewer than 25 geographic areas of the United States, and were enrolled through a virtual design. In the prospective study, cohorts were assigned on the basis of participant-reported clinical history obtained from a screening survey and a study questionnaire. Recovered participants in ImmuneRACE Cohort 3 were defined by two consecutive negative NP/OP PCR tests, clearance by a healthcare professional, or resolution of symptoms. Mobile phlebotomists in the prospective study collected whole blood, serum and a nasopharyngeal or oropharyngeal swab from every participant. Additional blood draws and questionnaires over an approximately two-month period could optionally be provided by prospective study participants. Before DNA extraction, prospective study blood samples were shipped either frozen or at room temperature.

The chain was built from TRBV19 and TRBJ2-7; the junction holds 14 bases that match TRBD2. Sequencing was performed on PBMCs or T cells enriched from blood (not recorded which). This sequence was found in a man aged 25 to 45 who had recovered from COVID-19. At the DNA level, the sequence is TGTGCCAGTAGTAGGGGACTAGCGGGAGATATTTACGAGCAGTACTTC. The resulting protein is CASSRGLAGDIYEQYF.